This TCR beta chain comes out of a study of T cells in Graves' hyperthyroidism and ophthalmopathy. From germline, CDR1 is SEHNR and CDR2 FQNEAQ (reference sequence). V was clipped by 5 bases and J by 3 bases, with 13 bases between them. The CDR3 consists of 14 residues. These patients, aged 18 to 65, had recently diagnosed hyperthyroidism lasting under 2 months. Template material for amplifying TCR beta CDR3 regions consisted of RNA transcripts. Carried out on the TCR CDR3, a first-round RT-PCR used the HTBI primer set. TCRdb reanalysed the multiplex PCR reads using MiXCR and keeps one entry per CDR3 protein. Among over 700,000 distinct CDR3 sequences listed, 38% were seen once.

This TCR was sampled from a man aged 18 to 29 with Graves' hyperthyroidism. The V gene is TRBV7-9, the J gene TRBJ2-5, with a weak D call TRBD2 (6 bases). The sequencing sample was made of blood. The CDR3 spells CASSQSGLEETQYF. CDR3 DNA sequence: TGTGCCAGCAGCCAATCGGGACTCGAAGAGACCCAGTACTTC. The full variable domain, with the rest looked up from reference TRBV7-9 and TRBJ2-5, is DTGVSQNPRHKITKRGQNVTFRCDPISEHNRLYWYRQTLGQGPEFLTYFQNEAQLEKSRLLSDRFSAERPKGSFSTLEIQRTEQGDSAMYLCASSQSGLEETQYFGPGTRLLVL.